These 15 T cell receptor beta chains originate from one sample sequenced in a study of T cell responses to AZD1222 COVID-19 vaccine. TCRdb's table, derived via immunoSEQ multiplex PCR, lists solely in-frame clones and lacks some. The profile shows approximately 120,000 clones, 90% to 95% of them singletons. The sample consisted of peripheral blood, taken on day 0 of AZD1222 vaccination. These TCRs come from an adult in good health.

This sequence joins TRBV2 and TRBJ1-5; D is perhaps TRBD1 (5 bases). The CDR3 is 14 residues long. V lost 4 bases and J 0 bases, leaving 7 bases between the germline ends. The germline gives CDR1 SNHLY, CDR2 FYNNEI. The CDR3 DNA follows: TGTGCCAGCAGTGGGACAAATAGCAATCAGCCCCAGCATTTT. This encodes CASSGTNSNQPQHF.

This clone showed up just a few times. The V and J genes are TRBV19 and TRBJ1-4, with 7 nucleotides matching TRBD1. The CDR3 length is 15 residues. The J segment lost 5 bases and the V segment lost 1 base, leaving 4 bases of the junction unmatched. Germline V gives CDR1 LNHDA, CDR2 SQIVND (reference sequence). In nucleotides, the CDR3 is TGTGCCAGTAGTATAGGACCGGGACAGAATGAAAAACTGTTTTTT. As protein: CASSIGPGQNEKLFF.

The V and J genes are TRBV7-9 and TRBJ1-2; D is uncertain. Germline CDR1 SEHNR, CDR2 FQNEAQ (reference sequence). V lost 1 base, J lost 8 bases, and 14 bases lay in between. CDR3 length equals 14 residues. CDR3 DNA: TGTGCCAGCAGCTTAGTTCCGGGTTTGGAGGGCTACACCTTC. Encoded protein: CASSLVPGLEGYTF. The full variable domain, rest sourced from reference TRBV7-9 and TRBJ1-2, is DTGVSQNPRHKITKRGQNVTFRCDPISEHNRLYWYRQTLGQGPEFLTYFQNEAQLEKSRLLSDRFSAERPKGSFSTLEIQRTEQGDSAMYLCASSLVPGLEGYTFGSGTRLTVV.

In this sample, this clone turned up once. CDR3 region: CASARDPVLETQYF. The CDR3 DNA reads as TGCGCCAGCGCCCGGGACCCCGTTTTAGAGACCCAGTACTTC. This chain connects TRBV5-1 to TRBJ2-5; the D call may be TRBD1 or TRBD2 (5 bases each). This CDR3 spans 14 amino acids. V was trimmed by 7 bases and J by 4 bases, leaving 17 bases between them. Germline lookup yields CDR1 SGHRS and CDR2 YFSETQ.

J is TRBJ2-7 and V is TRBV15; TRBD1 aligns across 9 bases. Germline V lookup: CDR1 LNHNV, CDR2 YYDKDF (reference sequence). The CDR3 spans 15 residues. J was trimmed by 6 bases and V by 1 base; bases with no gene match: 7. The CDR3: CATSRGGGTGTEQYF. CDR3 bases: TGTGCCACCAGCAGAGGTGGGGGGACAGGGACCGAGCAGTACTTC.

This clone has a handful of counts. The chain employs TRBV27 and TRBJ2-7, with no clear D. CDR3 length equals 15 residues. The V gene's germline CDR1 is MNHEY and CDR2 SMNVEV (reference sequence). V was trimmed by 2 bases and J by 2 bases, leaving 13 bases between them. This CDR3 reads CASSLAPDGTYEQYF. CDR3 coding DNA: TGTGCCAGCAGTTTAGCCCCCGACGGCACCTACGAGCAGTACTTC.

This chain connects TRBV7-2 to TRBJ1-2; a possible D gene is TRBD1 (6 bases). This CDR3 comprises 12 residues. Germline V gene lookup returns CDR1 SGHTA and CDR2 FQGNSA. V lost 5 bases to trimming and J lost 7 bases, with 11 bases between them. The CDR3 loop reads CASSKYRAGYTF. CDR3 nucleotide sequence: TGTGCCAGCAGCAAATACAGGGCTGGCTACACCTTC.

This chain links TRBV29-1 with TRBJ1-1, with a tentative D call TRBD1 (6 bases). Trimming shortened V by 5 bases and J by 4 bases, and 14 bases separated the two germline ends. Germline assignment: CDR1 SQVTM and CDR2 ANQGSEA. This CDR3 contains 13 residues. CDR3 in amino acids: CSVRRQESTEAFF. The CDR3 coding sequence is TGCAGCGTTAGAAGACAGGAGAGCACTGAAGCTTTCTTT. Full variable domain (missing parts from reference TRBV29-1 and TRBJ1-1): SAVISQKPSRDICQRGTSLTIQCQVDSQVTMMFWYRQQPGQSLTLIATANQGSEATYESGFVIDKFPISRPNLTFSTLTVSNMSPEDSSIYLCSVRRQESTEAFFGQGTRLTVV.

This clone has just one count. This chain connects TRBV4-3 to TRBJ2-5, with D hard to call. The CDR3 extends over 13 amino acids. From germline, CDR1 is LGHNA and CDR2 YSLEER. V was trimmed by 1 base and J by 9 bases, leaving 12 bases between them. The CDR3 reads CASSQGPGQAQYF. In DNA, the CDR3 is TGCGCCAGCAGCCAAGGGCCCGGGCAAGCCCAGTACTTC.

The chain carries TRBV6-5 and TRBJ2-7; the D gene is possibly TRBD1 (6 bases). Trimming took off 6 bases at V and 0 bases at J, with 15 bases between the two ends. The CDR3 length is 15 residues. CDR1 MNHEY and CDR2 SVGAGI come from the germline V gene. The CDR3 is CASSTDRPFSYEQYF. CDR3 coding DNA: TGTGCCAGCAGCACAGACAGGCCGTTCTCCTACGAGCAGTACTTC.

This chain joins TRBV10-3 and TRBJ1-1; D is ambiguous. Trimming took 2 bases from V and 5 from J, leaving 9 bases between them. The CDR3 runs to 13 residues. CDR1 and CDR2 from the germline V gene are ENHRY and SYGVKD. The CDR3 DNA sequence: TGTGCCATCAGTGAGATCCCTGGGACTGAAGCTTTCTTT. Amino acid sequence: CAISEIPGTEAFF.

J is TRBJ1-4 and V is TRBV9; D ambiguous. This CDR3 spans 14 amino acids. Per the germline V gene, CDR1 is SGDLS and CDR2 is YYNGEE. V was shortened by 0 bases and J by 8 bases, with 11 bases between the two germline ends. The chain's CDR3 is CASSVGSQVEKLFF. The CDR3 coding sequence is TGTGCCAGCAGCGTAGGGTCCCAGGTCGAAAAACTGTTTTTT.

The V gene is TRBV2, the J gene TRBJ1-1; no clear D. V was clipped by 7 bases and J by 1 base, with 16 bases between them. CDR1 SNHLY and CDR2 FYNNEI come from the germline V gene. CDR3 length equals 15 residues. The CDR3 sequence is CASNSYVKTNTEAFF. The CDR3 coding sequence is TGTGCCAGCAACAGCTACGTCAAAACGAACACTGAAGCTTTCTTT.

V gene TRBV14 combines with J gene TRBJ2-2; 9 nucleotides line up with TRBD2. Germline-derived CDR1 and CDR2 are SGHDN and FVKESK. After removal of 2 bases from V and 6 bases from J, the junction contained 4 bases not matched to a gene. CDR3 size: 15 residues. The CDR3 region is CASSQLAGNSGELFF. The CDR3 region has the DNA TGTGCCAGCAGCCAACTAGCGGGGAATTCCGGGGAGCTGTTTTTT.

The chain employs TRBV19 and TRBJ1-1, with TRBD1 matching over 7 bases. Per the germline V gene, CDR1 is LNHDA and CDR2 is SQIVND (reference sequence). This CDR3 region has 16 residues. The trim removed 7 bases at V and 3 bases at J, leaving 14 bases unmatched. The CDR3 coding sequence is TGTGCCAGTAAACGGCTTTTGACAGGGAGGGACACTGAAGCTTTCTTT. Protein product: CASKRLLTGRDTEAFF.